The T cell receptor (beta chain) described here comes from a study of blood T cell repertoires in COVID-19. Study details: Acute-phase and convalescent COVID-19 samples originated in the United States, Italy and Spain.

V was clipped by 5 bases and J by 5 bases; unmatched bases: 5. The CDR3 totals 13 residues. Germline V CDR1 and CDR2: SNHLY, FYNNEI. In the original processing: Counts of nucleated cells, estimated from reference gene primer amplification, were obtained. Generated by immunoSEQ multiplex PCR, the TCRdb table keeps only in-frame clones and is missing some. D and trimming were read from the DNA, whereas the V and J calls and clone size are those reported in that table. Of about 68,000 clones detected, 83% appear once; the ten largest clones hold about 43%. Input material: peripheral blood. This TCR was recovered from a man older than 75 with acute or convalescent COVID-19. This sequence joins TRBV2 and TRBJ2-7; 8 bases align to TRBD1. Here the CDR3 reads CASSRTGPHEQYF. The CDR3 coding sequence is TGTGCCAGCAGTCGGACAGGGCCCCACGAGCAGTACTTC.